A single sample is the source of the 5 T cell receptor beta chains below, sequenced in a study of Graves' ophthalmopathy and Graves' hyperthyroidism. RNA transcripts were the template, and TCR beta CDR3 regions were amplified from them. The library came from an HTBI-primed first-round RT-PCR and a second-round multiplex PCR. From the multiplex PCR reads, TCRdb called clonotypes with MiXCR, one entry per CDR3 protein. The sample contains more than 150,000 distinct CDR3 sequences, approximately 40% of which appear only once. Sequencing input: peripheral blood. All receptors derive from a woman between 40 and 50 years old with Graves' ophthalmopathy.

The chain carries TRBV12-5 and TRBJ2-5; possibly TRBD2 for D (6 bases). The V and J ends lost 1 base and 4 bases respectively, with 19 bases between them. This CDR3 comprises 17 residues. Germline CDR1 is LGHNT and CDR2 is FRNRAP. CDR3 sequence reads: CASGLGLGGRLVETQYF. CDR3 coding DNA: TGTGCTAGTGGTTTGGGACTCGGGGGACGCTTAGTAGAGACCCAGTACTTC.

The chain employs TRBV6-5 and TRBJ2-7, with 10 bases fitting TRBD2. J was trimmed by 3 bases and V by 2 bases; bases with no gene match: 10. In germline, CDR1 is MNHEY, CDR2 SVGAGI. The length of the CDR3 is 17 residues. The CDR3 coding sequence is TGTGCCAGCAGTTACGGGGTAGCGGGAGGAATGAGCTACGAGCAGTACTTC. Protein product: CASSYGVAGGMSYEQYF.

At least ten counts were recorded for this clonotype. DNA for the CDR3: TGCAGCGTTGAATTGCCGGGGACGCGGGGGACCGGGGAGCTGTTTTTT. It encodes CSVELPGTRGTGELFF. The chain is built from TRBV29-1 and TRBJ2-2; 7 positions match TRBD2. The V gene end was trimmed by 2 bases and the J gene end by 5 bases; junction bases not matched to a gene: 11. Germline V gives CDR1 SQVTM, CDR2 ANQGSEA. The CDR3 extends over 16 amino acids.

The chain employs TRBV20-1 and TRBJ2-7, with 7 bases fitting TRBD2. After removal of 3 bases from V and 2 bases from J, the junction contained 13 bases not matched to a gene. Germline CDR1 is DFQATT and CDR2 is SNEGSKA (reference sequence). This CDR3 is 16 amino acids long. CDR3 residues: CSASARGAGRAYEQYF. The CDR3 coding sequence is TGCAGTGCTAGCGCGAGGGGAGCGGGGAGGGCCTACGAGCAGTACTTC.

The gene calls are TRBV7-2 and TRBJ1-1; D call uncertain. V lost 1 base, J lost 9 bases, and 9 bases lay in between. This CDR3 is 12 amino acids long. Germline V gene sequence: CDR1 SGHTA, CDR2 FQGNSA. The CDR3, as DNA: TGTGCCAGCAGCTTAGACCGGGCCAAAGCTTTCTTT. Encoded protein: CASSLDRAKAFF. Filled out from reference TRBV7-2 and TRBJ1-1, the complete variable domain reads GAGVSQSPSNKVTEKGKDVELRCDPISGHTALYWYRQSLGQGLEFLIYFQGNSAPDKSGLPSDRFSAERTGGSVSTLTIQRTQQEDSAVYLCASSLDRAKAFFGQGTRLTVV.